The present entry profiles one T cell receptor (beta chain) with its context. What it recognizes is unknown. The data originate from a study of T cell repertoires in cytomegalovirus infection. The overall study: CMV infection and matching HLA type were both indicated by public TCR beta signatures.

Trimming took 3 bases from V and 8 from J, leaving 10 bases between them. The CDR3 spans 12 residues. TCRdb re-derived calls from the reads in MiXCR, one entry per CDR3 protein. The table has some 800,000 distinct CDR3 sequences, 25% to 30% seen once. This clonotype was obtained from a human donor in good health (CMV status not recorded). Some clones in this sample may be carry-over from other donors' samples. The V call is TRBV12-3 or TRBV12-4, the J call TRBJ1-1; D gene ambiguous. This material consisted of cultured CD8+ T cells from PBMCs, taken from culture after CMV antigen stimulation. Here the CDR3 reads CASSFDPREAFF. The CDR3 DNA sequence: TGTGCCAGCAGTTTTGATCCGCGGGAAGCTTTCTTT.